The 32 T cell receptor beta chains below come from one sample, sequenced in a study of cytomegalovirus exposure and HLA in healthy donors. In the PCR, 60 Vbeta and 13 Jbeta primers were used. Here immunoSEQ multiplex PCR was the method, and the copy in TCRdb shows in-frame clones only, minus some. The sample includes more than 95,000 clones, more than 75% of them seen just once. Sequenced: PBMCs. The receptors were sampled from a middle-aged woman in good health and CMV-seronegative.

This clone occurred a few times. The V call is TRBV10-3, the J call TRBJ2-2, with TRBD1 matching over 8 bases. This CDR3 is built from 17 residues. The germline V gene encodes CDR1 ENHRY and CDR2 SYGVKD. V lost 1 base, J lost 1 base, and 5 bases stayed unmatched. CDR3 coding DNA: TGTGCCATCAGTGAGTACGGACAGGGAGAGAACACCGGGGAGCTGTTTTTT. It is translated as CAISEYGQGENTGELFF.

The chain is built from TRBV29-1 and TRBJ2-3, with TRBD2 as a possible D gene (5 bases). This CDR3 comprises 12 residues. CDR1 and CDR2 from the germline V gene are SQVTM and ANQGSEA. V was shortened by 8 bases and J by 2 bases, with 11 bases between the two germline ends. The CDR3 DNA follows: TGCAGCCTTCGCGGGTCCACAGATACGCAGTATTTT. Amino acid sequence: CSLRGSTDTQYF.

The chain employs TRBV13 and TRBJ2-6; TRBD1 matches at 7 bases. This CDR3 is 15 amino acids long. J lost 0 bases, V lost 11 bases, and 7 bases had no gene match. The V gene's germline CDR1 is PRHDT and CDR2 FYEKMQ (reference sequence). DNA of the CDR3: TGTGCCGTTCCGGGACAGCCCTCTGGGGCCAACGTCCTGACTTTC. The encoded protein is CAVPGQPSGANVLTF. Together with reference TRBV13 and TRBJ2-6, the CDR3 gives the full variable domain: AAGVIQSPRHLIKEKRETATLKCYPIPRHDTVYWYQQGPGQDPQFLISFYEKMQSDKGSIPDRFSAQQFSDYHSELNMSSLELGDSALYFCAVPGQPSGANVLTFGAGSRLTVL.

The rearrangement links TRBV11-3 to TRBJ2-1, with TRBD1 matching over 8 bases. Unmatched junction bases numbered 6, after V lost 5 bases and J lost 3 bases. CDR1 and CDR2 (germline): SGHNT, YENEEA. The CDR3 is made up of 15 amino acids. As DNA, the CDR3 is TGTGCCAGCAGCACCAGGACAGGGAGCTACAATGAGCAGTTCTTC. It yields the protein CASSTRTGSYNEQFF.

V usage is TRBV11-3 and J usage is TRBJ2-2; D perhaps matches TRBD2 (6 bases). The V gene lost 1 base and the J gene lost 6 bases, with 12 bases spanning the gap. The CDR3 is made up of 15 amino acids. Germline CDR1 is SGHNT and CDR2 is YENEEA. The CDR3 nucleotides are TGTGCCAGCAGCTTAGGCGGGACTCGGGCCGGGGAGCTGTTTTTT. Translating it yields CASSLGGTRAGELFF.

The CDR3, as DNA: TGTGCCAGCAGCCCTACAGGGGGTCAAGCCTACGAGCAGTACTTC. Residues: CASSPTGGQAYEQYF. The chain joins TRBV9 to TRBJ2-7; 8 bases are a match to TRBD1. The CDR3 runs to 15 residues. J gave up 2 bases and V 4 bases, and 8 bases lay outside the gene matches. The germline gives CDR1 SGDLS, CDR2 YYNGEE.

As for this clone: The germline gene is not matched at one end of the junction; a read error may be the cause. The CDR3 region is CASSFSGNTGELFF. CDR3 coding DNA: TGTGCTAGCAGCTTCTCGGGGAACACCGGGGAGCTGTTTTTT. V usage is TRBV7-7 and J usage is TRBJ2-2; D unclear. The CDR3 is 14 amino acids. Germline assignment: CDR1 SSHAT and CDR2 FNYEAQ (reference sequence). Full variable domain (missing parts from reference TRBV7-7 and TRBJ2-2): GAGVSQSPRYKVTKRGQDVTLRCDPISSHATLYWYQQALGQGPEFLTYFNYEAQPDKSGLPSDRFSAERPEGSISTLTIQRTEQRDSAMYRCASSFSGNTGELFFGEGSRLTVL.

The gene calls are TRBV2 and TRBJ2-3, with 12 positions matching TRBD1. This CDR3 is 15 amino acids long. Germline lookup yields CDR1 SNHLY and CDR2 FYNNEI. Trimming removed 5 bases from V and 8 bases from J; junction bases left unmatched: 8. In DNA, the CDR3 is TGTGCCAGCAGTCTCCGGGACAGGGGGCGAGGTACGCAGTATTTT. Translating gives CASSLRDRGRGTQYF.

A single count supports this clone. This chain joins TRBV21-1 and TRBJ2-1; the table's D call TRBD1 went unverified against the DNA. TRBV21-1 is a pseudogene locus. The CDR3 runs to 14 residues. CDR3 nucleotide sequence: TGTGCCAGCAGGGGACAGGGTTCCTACAATGAGCAGTTCTTC. Translated, it gives CASRGQGSYNEQFF.

The chain employs TRBV27 and TRBJ2-2, with a possible D match to TRBD2 (5 bases). This CDR3 comprises 14 residues. Germline CDR1 reads MNHEY; CDR2 reads SMNVEV (reference sequence). V gave up 2 bases and J gave up 5 bases, with 9 bases separating them. In nucleotides, the CDR3 is TGTGCCAGCAGTTTACGAGGGTTTACCGGGGAGCTGTTTTTT. It encodes CASSLRGFTGELFF.

CDR3 sequence (DNA): TGTGCCAGCAGCTCTGGACAGCAGTATAGCAATCAGCCCCAGCATTTT. It yields the protein CASSSGQQYSNQPQHF. The chain employs TRBV5-8 and TRBJ1-5, with D maybe TRBD1 (6 bases). Germline lookup yields CDR1 SGHTS and CDR2 YDEGEE. CDR3 length equals 16 residues. V lost 3 bases, J lost 0 bases, and 13 bases lay in between.

The gene calls are TRBV6-1 and TRBJ2-7; D call uncertain. The CDR3 extends over 11 amino acids. Looked up from germline, CDR1 is MNHNS and CDR2 is SASEGT. V lost 5 bases to trimming and J lost 3 bases, with 5 bases between them. CDR3 residues: CASSPHYEQYF. DNA for the CDR3: TGTGCCAGCAGTCCACACTACGAGCAGTACTTC.

The chain is built from TRBV7-8 and TRBJ2-2, with TRBD2 identical over 8 bases. V shed 5 bases, J shed 0 bases, and the junction held 8 bases outside the gene matches. The CDR3 is 17 amino acids. CDR1 SGHVS and CDR2 FQNEAQ come from the germline V gene. CDR3 loop: CASSRTNSGANTGELFF. Written as DNA, the CDR3 is TGTGCCAGCAGCCGAACTAATAGCGGGGCGAACACCGGGGAGCTGTTTTTT.

This sequence joins TRBV7-6 and TRBJ2-1; 12 nucleotides agree with TRBD2. The CDR3 contains 20 residues. From germline, CDR1 is SGHVS and CDR2 FNYEAQ. Germline trimming cut 5 bases from V and 0 bases from J; bases unmatched to any gene: 14. The DNA for the CDR3 is TGTGCCAGCAGCCGCCGGACTAGCGGGACCCCAACCAGCTCCTACAATGAGCAGTTCTTC. It codes for CASSRRTSGTPTSSYNEQFF.

The chain uses TRBV7-3 and TRBJ2-1, with D perhaps TRBD2 (6 bases). V lost 5 bases and J lost 4, with 15 bases in between. There are 15 residues in the CDR3. CDR1 and CDR2 (germline): SGHTA, FQGTGA. CDR3 protein: CASSPPGTLYNEQFF. The CDR3 region has the DNA TGTGCCAGCAGCCCGCCCGGGACTTTGTACAATGAGCAGTTCTTC.

The J gene is TRBJ1-6, the V gene TRBV5-6; D uncertain. Trimming left V 0 bases short and J 9 bases short, with 13 bases between. The CDR3 has 15 amino acids. Germline CDR1 SGHDT, CDR2 YYEEEE. CDR3 sequence reads: CASSLDPGMGSPLHF. The CDR3 nucleotides read TGTGCCAGCAGCTTGGATCCGGGGATGGGTTCACCCCTCCACTTT.

In nucleotides, the CDR3 is TGTGCCATCAGTGAGTCCGGGAACACTGAAGCTTTCTTT. Its protein product is CAISESGNTEAFF. The rearrangement uses TRBV10-3 and TRBJ1-1; no clear D. The length of the CDR3 is 13 residues. CDR1 ENHRY and CDR2 SYGVKD come from the germline V gene. The V and J ends lost 0 bases and 1 base respectively, with 3 bases between them.

The chain combines TRBV6-4 with TRBJ2-1, with 8 positions matching TRBD2. V lost 6 bases to trimming and J lost 7 bases; unmatched junction nucleotides: 14. In germline, CDR1 is MRHNA, CDR2 SNTAGT. The CDR3 consists of 16 residues. CDR3 residues: CASRPESGSGLNEQFF. CDR3 in DNA: TGTGCCAGCAGACCCGAAAGCGGGAGTGGTTTGAATGAGCAGTTCTTC.

The chain couples TRBV4-1 to TRBJ1-2; D not certain. In germline, CDR1 is MGHRA, CDR2 YSYEKL. The CDR3 length is 15 residues. Trimming took off 1 base at V and 3 bases at J, with 12 bases between the two ends. This CDR3 is CASSQVVGEDYGYTF. The CDR3 DNA reads as TGCGCCAGCAGCCAAGTCGTGGGAGAGGACTATGGCTACACCTTC.

The table lists this clone with a count of one. The CDR3 DNA is TGTGCCAGCAGTTTCGGACTAGCGGGAGGCCCAGATACGCAGTATTTT. It translates to CASSFGLAGGPDTQYF. V is TRBV27 and J is TRBJ2-3, with TRBD2 identical over 14 bases. J was trimmed by 4 bases and V by 3 bases; bases with no gene match: 3. The germline CDR1 and CDR2 sequences are MNHEY and SMNVEV (reference sequence). The CDR3 sequence is 16 residues long.

The chain has TRBV15 and TRBJ2-7; 7 bases align to TRBD1. The CDR3 has 14 residues. V trimming: 6 bases; J trimming: 0 bases; junction bases outside the gene matches: 5. Germline values: CDR1 LNHNV, CDR2 YYDKDF (reference sequence). CDR3 in amino acids: CATRQGSSSYEQYF. The DNA for the CDR3 is TGTGCCACCAGACAGGGGTCTAGCTCCTACGAGCAGTACTTC.

This chain links TRBV7-9 with TRBJ2-7; 11 positions match TRBD1. Looked up from germline, CDR1 is SEHNR and CDR2 is FQNEAQ (reference sequence). The CDR3 extends over 15 amino acids. Germline trimming cut 3 bases from V and 7 bases from J; bases unmatched to any gene: 8. CDR3 sequence: CASSFPGQGGSEQYF. The CDR3 DNA reads TGTGCCAGCAGCTTCCCGGGACAGGGGGGTTCGGAGCAGTACTTC.

This chain uses TRBV5-8 with TRBJ1-6; D ambiguous. The CDR3 runs 13 residues. CDR1 and CDR2 (germline): SGHTS, YDEGEE. V was cut by 5 bases and J by 8 bases, with 11 bases left in between. CDR3 sequence (DNA): TGTGCCAGCAGATTAAGAGGTGATTCACCCCTCCACTTT. This encodes CASRLRGDSPLHF.

The rearrangement links TRBV10-3 to TRBJ2-1; D gene ambiguous. The CDR3 totals 12 residues. The germline V gene encodes CDR1 ENHRY and CDR2 SYGVKD. V gave up 5 bases and J gave up 7 bases, with 9 bases separating them. CDR3 nucleotides: TGTGCCATCAGTCATTACGGGAATGAGCAGTTCTTC. Amino acid sequence: CAISHYGNEQFF.

This clone was detected a few times. CDR3 in amino acids: CASSASFNTEAFF. Written as DNA, the CDR3 is TGTGCCAGTAGTGCCAGTTTTAACACTGAAGCTTTCTTT. The V gene is TRBV19, the J gene TRBJ1-1, with D unclear. The CDR3 covers 13 residues. Germline-derived CDR1 and CDR2 are LNHDA and SQIVND (reference sequence). The V end lost 5 bases, the J end lost 2 bases, and 9 bases lay between the germline ends.

The CDR3 nucleotides are TGTGCCAGCAGCCAACAGGGGGCGAAAGCTTTCTTT. Protein product: CASSQQGAKAFF. This rearrangement joins TRBV14 to TRBJ1-1, with 8 bases that match TRBD1. V dropped 2 bases and J dropped 9; count of bases not matched to a gene: 2. Germline V lookup: CDR1 SGHDN, CDR2 FVKESK. This CDR3 spans 12 amino acids.

The gene calls are TRBV13 and TRBJ2-5; D uncertain. Deletions cut 1 base from V and 2 bases from J, with 5 bases between. This CDR3 has 13 amino acids. Germline assignment: CDR1 PRHDT and CDR2 FYEKMQ (reference sequence). The CDR3 sequence: CASSLEQQETQYF. DNA for the CDR3: TGTGCCAGCAGCTTAGAACAGCAAGAGACCCAGTACTTC.

V and J are TRBV7-9 and TRBJ2-7, with D possibly being TRBD2 (5 bases). The V gene lost 5 bases and the J gene lost 1 base, with 6 bases spanning the gap. Germline-derived CDR1 and CDR2 are SEHNR and FQNEAQ (reference sequence). The CDR3 has 12 amino acids. CDR3 nucleotide sequence: TGTGCCAGCAGCCCGGGATCCTACGAGCAGTACTTC. This translates into CASSPGSYEQYF.

This chain joins TRBV29-1 and TRBJ2-1, with 8 bases identical to TRBD1. CDR3 size: 14 residues. The J segment lost 2 bases and the V segment lost 7 bases, leaving 7 bases of the junction unmatched. Germline loops: CDR1 SQVTM, CDR2 ANQGSEA. CDR3 protein: CSGEDRVTYNEQFF. In DNA form, the CDR3 reads TGCAGCGGTGAGGACAGGGTCACCTACAATGAGCAGTTCTTC.

CDR3 in amino acids: CASRAAGHIEAFF. The CDR3 DNA follows: TGTGCCAGCAGAGCCGCCGGACATATCGAAGCTTTCTTT. This sequence joins TRBV7-9 and TRBJ1-1; weak D call: TRBD1 (5 bases). The CDR3 is 13 amino acids. CDR1 is SEHNR, CDR2 FQNEAQ, per germline (reference sequence). V dropped 6 bases and J dropped 8 bases, with 16 bases sitting between them.

The chain carries TRBV4-3 and TRBJ1-1, with a possible D match to TRBD1 (6 bases). CDR1 is LGHNA and CDR2 is YSLEER in the germline V gene. The CDR3 runs to 18 residues. The V gene lost 1 base and the J gene lost 0 bases, with 18 bases spanning the gap. The DNA of the CDR3 is TGCGCCAGCAGCCAAGGGGACACTCCTTTACCGTTGAACACTGAAGCTTTCTTT. It translates to CASSQGDTPLPLNTEAFF.

The genes are TRBV18 and TRBJ2-1; 10 bases fit TRBD2. Germline V gene sequence: CDR1 KGHSH, CDR2 LQKENI. The CDR3 runs to 15 residues. The V gene end was trimmed by 3 bases and the J gene end by 5 bases; junction bases not matched to a gene: 4. Here the CDR3 DNA reads TGTGCCAGCTCACCTAGCGGGAGGCCAAACAATGAGCAGTTCTTC. Translating gives CASSPSGRPNNEQFF.